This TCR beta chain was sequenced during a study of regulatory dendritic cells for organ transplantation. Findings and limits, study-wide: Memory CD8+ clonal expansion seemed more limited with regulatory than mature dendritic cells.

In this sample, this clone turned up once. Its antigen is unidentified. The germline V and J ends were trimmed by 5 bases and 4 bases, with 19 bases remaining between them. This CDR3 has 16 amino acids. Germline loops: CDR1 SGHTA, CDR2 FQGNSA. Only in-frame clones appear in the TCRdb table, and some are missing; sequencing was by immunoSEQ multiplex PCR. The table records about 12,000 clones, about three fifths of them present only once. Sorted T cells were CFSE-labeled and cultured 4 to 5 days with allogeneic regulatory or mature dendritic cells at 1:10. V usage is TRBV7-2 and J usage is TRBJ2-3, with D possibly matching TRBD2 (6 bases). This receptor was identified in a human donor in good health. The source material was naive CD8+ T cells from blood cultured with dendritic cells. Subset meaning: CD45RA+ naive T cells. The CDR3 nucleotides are TGTGCCAGCAGCCTGGGGGGACTGAGAAGCCCAGATACGCAGTATTTT. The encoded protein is CASSLGGLRSPDTQYF.